This T cell receptor (beta chain) was sequenced in a study of shared clonotypes between healthy human individuals. Across the study: Participating donors consisted of two women and a few men aged 18 to 49.

V shed 4 bases and J shed 5 bases, with 9 bases lying between them. Germline V gives CDR1 SGHNT, CDR2 YYREEE (reference sequence). The CDR3 sequence is 13 residues long. Replicate PCRs run on sorted subsets employed around 200 ng DNA, 25,000 to 35,000 T cell genomes. Assay: immunoSEQ multiplex PCR; the TCRdb copy retains only in-frame clones and omits some. This table holds around 1.5 million clones, 95% to 99% found once. This chain joins TRBV5-4 and TRBJ2-2; no clear D gene. Sequencing was done on a sample of naive CD4+ T cells sorted from blood. Subset meaning: CD45RA+ positively selected. The clonotype originates from a man younger than 40 in good health. Here the CDR3 DNA reads TGTGCCAGCAGCCCCAGACCGACCGGGGAGCTGTTTTTT. Protein product: CASSPRPTGELFF.